The T cell receptor beta chain described here comes from a study of shared clonotypes between healthy human individuals. Whole-study results and caveats: Shared clonotypes: about 4.6% naive CD4, around 3.7% naive CD8, 2.3% memory CD4, under 0.5% memory CD8. Represented genetic and exposure-history diversity was restricted by having few donors.

With respect to this clone: The antigen is not known.

Repertoires were generated with immunoSEQ multiplex PCR, while TCRdb's copy carries only in-frame clones and drops some. The sample carries over 1.4 million clones, 96% recorded once. The CDR3 spans 14 residues. Looked up from germline, CDR1 is LGHNA and CDR2 is YSLEER. The V end lost 1 base, the J end lost 1 base, and 4 bases lay between the germline ends. In the CD4+ fraction, cells were divided into CD45RA+ naive and CD45RA-negative memory subsets. The chain uses TRBV4-3 and TRBJ2-2; D remains ambiguous. The sequence was collected from a man younger than 45 in good health. The source material was naive CD4+ T cells sorted from blood. The sample's subset: CD45RA+ positively selected. The CDR3 DNA follows: TGCGCCAGCAGCCAAGCTCAGAACACCGGGGAGCTGTTTTTT. Translation gives CASSQAQNTGELFF.